This T cell receptor beta chain was recorded in a study of post-analysis software for immune sequencing data. Findings of the study overall: Five or six TRBV segments, TRBV5-6, TRBV5-1 and TRBV20-1 among them, were found more frequent in patients than controls.

The TCR beta cDNA libraries contained unique molecular identifiers. TCRdb re-called the PCR reads through MiXCR, storing one row per CDR3 protein. In the table there are 750,000 to 950,000 distinct CDR3 sequences, about 50% of which are singletons. The sample holds a few counts of this clonotype. Its antigen is not known. This CDR3 spans 12 amino acids. CDR1 and CDR2 (germline): SQVTM, ANQGSEA. V lost 7 bases, J lost 0 bases, and 9 bases lay in between. Sequenced input: blood. The chain employs TRBV29-1 and TRBJ2-5; D is unclear. The TCR comes from a girl aged 10-17 years with multiple sclerosis. CDR3 DNA sequence: TGCAGCGCAGCTACGTACCAAGAGACCCAGTACTTC. Protein product: CSAATYQETQYF. Complete variable domain (other parts from reference TRBV29-1 and TRBJ2-5): SAVISQKPSRDICQRGTSLTIQCQVDSQVTMMFWYRQQPGQSLTLIATANQGSEATYESGFVIDKFPISRPNLTFSTLTVSNMSPEDSSIYLCSAATYQETQYFGPGTRLLVL.